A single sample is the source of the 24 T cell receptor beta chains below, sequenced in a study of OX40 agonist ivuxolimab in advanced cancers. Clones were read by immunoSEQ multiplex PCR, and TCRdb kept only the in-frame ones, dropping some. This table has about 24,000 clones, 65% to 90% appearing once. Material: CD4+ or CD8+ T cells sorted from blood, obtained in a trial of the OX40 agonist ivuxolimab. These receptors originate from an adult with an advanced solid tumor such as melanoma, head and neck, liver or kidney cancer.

The CDR3 spells CASSLEVVGNTEAFF. CDR3 in DNA: TGTGCCAGCAGCTTAGAAGTGGTTGGGAACACTGAAGCTTTCTTT. The chain has TRBV7-9 and TRBJ1-1; D uncertain. This CDR3 region has 15 residues. CDR1 and CDR2 from the germline V gene are SEHNR and FQNEAQ (reference sequence). V dropped 1 base and J dropped 1 base, with 10 bases sitting between them.

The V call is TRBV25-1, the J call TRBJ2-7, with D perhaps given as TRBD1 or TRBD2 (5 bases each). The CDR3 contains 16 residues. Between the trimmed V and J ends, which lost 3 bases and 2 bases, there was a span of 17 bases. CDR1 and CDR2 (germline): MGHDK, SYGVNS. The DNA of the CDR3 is TGTGCCAGCAGTGACCCCGGGACCCAAACTCCCTACGAGCAGTACTTC. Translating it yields CASSDPGTQTPYEQYF.

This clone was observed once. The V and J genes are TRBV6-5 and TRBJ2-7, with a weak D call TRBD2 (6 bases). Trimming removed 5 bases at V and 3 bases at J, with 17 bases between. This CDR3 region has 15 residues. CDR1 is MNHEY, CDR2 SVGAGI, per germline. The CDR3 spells CASSPTALAVYEQYF. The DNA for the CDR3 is TGTGCCAGCAGTCCGACAGCCTTAGCGGTCTACGAGCAGTACTTC.

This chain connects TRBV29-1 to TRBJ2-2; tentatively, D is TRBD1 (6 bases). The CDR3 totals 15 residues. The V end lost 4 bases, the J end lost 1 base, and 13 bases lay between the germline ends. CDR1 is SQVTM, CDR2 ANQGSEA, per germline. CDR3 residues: CSVVRTDKNTGELFF. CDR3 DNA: TGCAGCGTTGTCAGGACAGATAAGAACACCGGGGAGCTGTTTTTT.

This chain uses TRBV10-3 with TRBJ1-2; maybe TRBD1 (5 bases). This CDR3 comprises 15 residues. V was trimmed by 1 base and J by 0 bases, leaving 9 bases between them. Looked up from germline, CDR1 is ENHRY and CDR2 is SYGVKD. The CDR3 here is CAISELTVPNYGYTF. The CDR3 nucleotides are TGTGCCATCAGTGAGTTGACAGTGCCTAACTATGGCTACACCTTC.

In nucleotides, the CDR3 is TGTGCCAGTACCCAAGACGGGGGAAACGAGCAGTACTTC. Its translation: CASTQDGGNEQYF. The chain links TRBV19 to TRBJ2-7; D may be TRBD2 (6 bases). The V gene's germline CDR1 is LNHDA and CDR2 SQIVND (reference sequence). Trimming shortened V by 7 bases and J by 5 bases, and 15 bases separated the two germline ends. This CDR3 region has 13 residues.

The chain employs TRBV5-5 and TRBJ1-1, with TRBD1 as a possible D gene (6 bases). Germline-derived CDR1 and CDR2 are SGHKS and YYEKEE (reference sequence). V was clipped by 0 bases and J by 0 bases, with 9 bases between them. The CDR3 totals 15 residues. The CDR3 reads CASSLAAGVNTEAFF. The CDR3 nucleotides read TGTGCCAGCAGCTTGGCGGCAGGGGTGAACACTGAAGCTTTCTTT.

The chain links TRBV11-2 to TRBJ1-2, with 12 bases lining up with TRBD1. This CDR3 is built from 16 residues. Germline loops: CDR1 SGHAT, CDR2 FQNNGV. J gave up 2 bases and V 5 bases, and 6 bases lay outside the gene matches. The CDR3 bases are TGTGCCAGCAGCCATGGGACAGGGGGCGCCAACTATGGCTACACCTTC. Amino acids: CASSHGTGGANYGYTF.

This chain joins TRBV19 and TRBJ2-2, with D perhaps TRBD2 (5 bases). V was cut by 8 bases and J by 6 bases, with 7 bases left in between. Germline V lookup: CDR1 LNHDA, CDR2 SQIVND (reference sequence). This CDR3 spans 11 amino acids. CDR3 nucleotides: TGTGCCAGTCAGGAGGCCGGGGAGCTGTTTTTT. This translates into CASQEAGELFF.

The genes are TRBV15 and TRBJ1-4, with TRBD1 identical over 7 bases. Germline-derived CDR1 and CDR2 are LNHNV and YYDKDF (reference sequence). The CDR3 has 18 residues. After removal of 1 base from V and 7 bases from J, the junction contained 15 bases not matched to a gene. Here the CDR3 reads CATSRGVAVQGFTEKLFF. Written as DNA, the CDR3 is TGTGCCACCAGCAGAGGGGTTGCTGTACAGGGGTTTACTGAAAAACTGTTTTTT.

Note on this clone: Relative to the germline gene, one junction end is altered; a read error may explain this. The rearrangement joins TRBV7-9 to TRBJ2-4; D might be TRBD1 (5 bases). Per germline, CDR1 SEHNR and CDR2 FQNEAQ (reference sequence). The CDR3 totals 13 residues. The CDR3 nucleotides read TGTGCCAGCAACATGGGCAGGGAAAACTTTCAGTACTTC. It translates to CASNMGRENFQYF.

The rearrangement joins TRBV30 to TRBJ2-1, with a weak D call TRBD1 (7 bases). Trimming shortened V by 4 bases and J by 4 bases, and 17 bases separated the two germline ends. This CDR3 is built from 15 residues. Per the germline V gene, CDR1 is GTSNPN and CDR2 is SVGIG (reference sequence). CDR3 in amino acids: CAWTQGGVEYNEQFF. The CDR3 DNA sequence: TGTGCCTGGACCCAGGGGGGTGTTGAATACAATGAGCAGTTCTTC.

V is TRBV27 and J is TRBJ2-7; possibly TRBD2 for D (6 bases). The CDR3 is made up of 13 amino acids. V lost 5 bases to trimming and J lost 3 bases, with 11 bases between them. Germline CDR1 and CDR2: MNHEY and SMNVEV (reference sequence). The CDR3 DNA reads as TGTGCCAGCAGTCCGCAGGAGGGCTACGAGCAGTACTTC. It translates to CASSPQEGYEQYF.

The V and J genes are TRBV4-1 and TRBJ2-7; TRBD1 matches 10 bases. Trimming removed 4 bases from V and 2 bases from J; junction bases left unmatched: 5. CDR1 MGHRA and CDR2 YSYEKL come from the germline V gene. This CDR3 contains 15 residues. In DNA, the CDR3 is TGCGCCAGCAGCCCGCGGACAGGGGGTCCCTACGAGCAGTACTTC. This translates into CASSPRTGGPYEQYF.

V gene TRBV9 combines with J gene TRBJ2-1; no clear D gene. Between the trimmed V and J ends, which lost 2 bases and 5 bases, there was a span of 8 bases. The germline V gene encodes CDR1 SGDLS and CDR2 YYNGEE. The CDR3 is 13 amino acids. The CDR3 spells CASSVFDDNEQFF. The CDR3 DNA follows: TGTGCCAGCAGCGTCTTCGACGACAATGAGCAGTTCTTC. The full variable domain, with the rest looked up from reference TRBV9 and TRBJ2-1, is DSGVTQTPKHLITATGQRVTLRCSPRSGDLSVYWYQQSLDQGLQFLIQYYNGEERAKGNILERFSAQQFPDLHSELNLSSLELGDSALYFCASSVFDDNEQFFGPGTRLTVL.

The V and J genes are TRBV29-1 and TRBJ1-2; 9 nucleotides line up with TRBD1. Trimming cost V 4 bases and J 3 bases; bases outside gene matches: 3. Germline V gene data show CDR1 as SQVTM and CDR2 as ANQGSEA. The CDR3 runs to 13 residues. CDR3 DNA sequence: TGCAGCGTTGCTGGGGACAGGGACTATGGCTACACCTTC. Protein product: CSVAGDRDYGYTF. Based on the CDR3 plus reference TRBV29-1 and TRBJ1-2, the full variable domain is SAVISQKPSRDICQRGTSLTIQCQVDSQVTMMFWYRQQPGQSLTLIATANQGSEATYESGFVIDKFPISRPNLTFSTLTVSNMSPEDSSIYLCSVAGDRDYGYTFGSGTRLTVV.

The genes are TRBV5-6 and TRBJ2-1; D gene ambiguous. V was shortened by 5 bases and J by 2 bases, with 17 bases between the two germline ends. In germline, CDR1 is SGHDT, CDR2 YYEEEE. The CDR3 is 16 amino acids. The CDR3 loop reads CASSLPLEGPYNEQFF. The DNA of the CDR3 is TGTGCCAGCAGTTTGCCCCTGGAAGGCCCCTACAATGAGCAGTTCTTC.

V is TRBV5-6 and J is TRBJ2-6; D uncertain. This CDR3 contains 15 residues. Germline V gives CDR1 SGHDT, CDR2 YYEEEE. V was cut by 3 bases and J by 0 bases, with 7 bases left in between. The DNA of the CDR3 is TGTGCCAGCAGCTCCCTAGGCTCTGGGGCCAACGTCCTGACTTTC. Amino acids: CASSSLGSGANVLTF.

The CDR3 coding sequence is TGTGCCAGCAGGAGTTCGGGAAAGACCTACGAGCAGTACTTC. Translation gives CASRSSGKTYEQYF. The chain recombines TRBV27 with TRBJ2-5; the D gene is possibly TRBD2 (5 bases). The J call may be in error: the DNA end matches TRBJ2-7 better. The CDR3 contains 14 residues. The germline gives CDR1 MNHEY, CDR2 SMNVEV (reference sequence).

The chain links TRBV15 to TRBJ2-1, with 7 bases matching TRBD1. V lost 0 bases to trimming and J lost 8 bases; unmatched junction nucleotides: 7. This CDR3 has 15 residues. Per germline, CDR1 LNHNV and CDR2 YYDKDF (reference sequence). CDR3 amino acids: CATSRESGQVDEQFF. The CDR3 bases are TGTGCCACCAGCAGAGAGAGCGGACAGGTCGATGAGCAGTTCTTC.

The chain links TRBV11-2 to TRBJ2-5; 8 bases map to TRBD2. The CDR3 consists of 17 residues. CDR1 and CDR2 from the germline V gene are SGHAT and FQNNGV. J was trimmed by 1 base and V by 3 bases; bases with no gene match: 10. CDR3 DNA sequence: TGTGCCAGCAGCTTTGAGGCGGGGGGCATACCCCAAGAGACCCAGTACTTC. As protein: CASSFEAGGIPQETQYF.

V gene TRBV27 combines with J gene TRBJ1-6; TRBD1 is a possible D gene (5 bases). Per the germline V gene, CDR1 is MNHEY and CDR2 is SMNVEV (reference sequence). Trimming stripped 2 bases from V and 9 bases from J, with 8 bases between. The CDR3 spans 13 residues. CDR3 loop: CASSLSGGSPLHF. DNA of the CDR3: TGTGCCAGCAGTTTAAGCGGGGGTTCACCCCTCCACTTT.

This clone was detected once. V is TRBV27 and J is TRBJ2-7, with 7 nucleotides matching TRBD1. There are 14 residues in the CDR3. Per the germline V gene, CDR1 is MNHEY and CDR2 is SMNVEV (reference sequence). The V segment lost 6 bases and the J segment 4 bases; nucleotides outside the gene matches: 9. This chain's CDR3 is CASSPQGRFYEQYF. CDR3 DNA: TGTGCCAGCAGCCCACAGGGGCGTTTTTACGAGCAGTACTTC.

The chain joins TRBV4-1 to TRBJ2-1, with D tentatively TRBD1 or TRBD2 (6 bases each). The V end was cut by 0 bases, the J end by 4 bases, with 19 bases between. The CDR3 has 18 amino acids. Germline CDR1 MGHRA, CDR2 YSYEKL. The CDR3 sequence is CASSQEFRGRSEYNEQFF. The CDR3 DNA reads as TGCGCCAGCAGCCAAGAATTCCGGGGGCGGTCAGAATACAATGAGCAGTTCTTC.